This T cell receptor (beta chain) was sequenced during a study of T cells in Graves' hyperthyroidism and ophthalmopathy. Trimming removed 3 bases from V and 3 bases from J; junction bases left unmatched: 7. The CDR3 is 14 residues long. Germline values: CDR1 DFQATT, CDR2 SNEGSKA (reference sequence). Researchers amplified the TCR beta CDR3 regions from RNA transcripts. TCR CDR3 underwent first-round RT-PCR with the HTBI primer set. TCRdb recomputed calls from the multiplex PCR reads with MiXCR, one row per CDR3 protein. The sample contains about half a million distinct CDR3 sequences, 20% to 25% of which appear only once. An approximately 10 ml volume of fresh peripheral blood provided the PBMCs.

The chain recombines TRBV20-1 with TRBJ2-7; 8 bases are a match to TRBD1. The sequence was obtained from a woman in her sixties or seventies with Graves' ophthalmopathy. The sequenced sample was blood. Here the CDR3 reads CSASGQGGDYEQYF. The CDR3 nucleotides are TGCAGTGCTAGTGGACAGGGTGGTGACTACGAGCAGTACTTC.